This T cell receptor (beta chain) emerged from a study of blood T cell repertoires in COVID-19. Overall study context: Donors in the United States, Italy and Spain gave samples during acute or convalescent COVID-19. Sample material is recorded as cDNA or gDNA derived from T cells, B-cell-depleted T cells, or PBMCs.

CDR3 size: 18 residues. Germline-derived CDR1 and CDR2 are LNHDA and SQIVND (reference sequence). Trimming cost V 1 base and J 6 bases; bases outside gene matches: 9. In the study's own analysis: Researchers report that nucleated cell counts were estimated from reference gene primer amplification. Sequencing was performed with immunoSEQ multiplex PCR; in TCRdb, only in-frame clones are kept and a portion is missing. V and J calls and clone size are given by that table; D and trimming were obtained from the DNA. The profile shows 300,000 or so clones, roughly nine tenths of them singletons. The Seattle site enrolled patients during active infection and followed them longitudinally.

The clonotype was recovered from a woman in her 30s with COVID-19, enrolled during active disease. V gene TRBV19 combines with J gene TRBJ2-1, with 13 bases lining up with TRBD2. Material for sequencing was peripheral blood. The CDR3 spells CASSIGQTGTSGINEQFF. The CDR3, as DNA: TGTGCCAGTAGTATAGGACAAACGGGGACTAGCGGGATCAATGAGCAGTTCTTC.